Reported below is one TCR beta chain. This clonotype was observed a few times. It lacks a known antigen. Per-base quality was not reported, and no clone a single base away is much larger than it. This specimen belongs to a study of blood T cells in healthy people across ages (dated by TCRdb to about 2015). Concerning the study at large: In model experiments, roughly one uniquely barcoded TCR beta cDNA molecule per two T cells was captured by template switching. To track age-related changes in TCR beta repertoire diversity, the study relied on deep sequencing normalized with unique cDNA molecular identifiers. The donors were divided into four age groups: young (average around 17 years), middle-aged (almost 40), aged (approximately 62) and long-lived (more than 75). Donors of different ages were randomly distributed across sequencing lanes to avoid experimental bias. The study analyzed two additional independent replicas of 1 million unique cDNA reads from the same blood draw for two donors, one aged 18 to 29 and one aged 80 or older.

Taken from cysteine to phenylalanine, the CDR3 has 14 residues. CDR3 DNA only is kept here, 42 bases in frame from base 1. Unmatched junction bases come to 10, with V trimmed by 7 bases and J by 7 bases. Libraries were built with 5' RACE. TCRdb records Illumina HiSeq 2500 as the sequencer. A second PCR of about 6 to 11 cycles was performed with a sample-barcoded 5' primer and a J-beta primer mix. A template-switch 5' adaptor carrying 12 random nucleotides introduced a unique molecular identifier onto each TCR beta cDNA molecule. Each sample yielded at least 2.5 million CDR3-containing paired-end reads. All of the RNA was converted into first-strand cDNA using the Mint cDNA synthesis kit, with a TRBC-specific oligonucleotide serving as the primer. Following uracil-DNA glycosylase treatment, a first 18-cycle PCR with universal primers M1SS and BC2_uni_R was performed on all cDNA. On the authors' methods: For normalization, 1 million high-quality reads, each with a distinct molecular identifier, were randomly selected from each sample. Instead of being binned into consensus sequences, reads with shared molecular identifiers were discarded. MiTCR, run with a Q25 quality threshold and the strictest error-elimination algorithm, handled CDR3 identification, clonotype clustering and error correction. Lower-bound total TCR beta diversity was estimated with a nonparametric unseen species model using Euler transformation. TCRdb passed the public sequencing reads through fastp at Q25 and MiXCR, retaining productive beta sequences. Every CDR3 protein is listed once, alongside the most common genes and DNA of its rows. The V and J calls come from TCRdb's annotation, not from the publication. A total of around 1.5 million distinct CDR3 sequences appear in this sample, approximately 38% of them only once. The ten largest clones capture 7.9% of the sample.

Study-wide findings and limitations: Conclusive comparison of naive and antigen-experienced compartments was prevented by the profiling of bulk unsorted PBMCs. Compared with the aged group, the long-lived group had more naive CD4+ T cells, fewer expanded clones and increased TCR diversity, a pattern suggesting age selection. Observed TCR beta diversity correlated strongly with the percentage of naive T cells measured by flow cytometry. Total diversity estimates from one million sequenced T cells were considered lower bounds and underestimates. The CMV infection status of donors was not known, potentially confounding age-related changes in expanded clonotypes. Observed TCR beta diversity per million T cells fell roughly linearly with age, and a significant reduction was already apparent by age around 39.

Systemically healthy Caucasian individuals from Russia, 35 to 50 in total and aged about 6 to 95 years, were included as donors. About 10 milliliters of peripheral blood were collected from each donor into EDTA-treated Vacutainer tubes. Ficoll-Paque density-gradient centrifugation was used to isolate PBMCs, with at least 7 million per sample. Trizol reagent was used to extract total RNA from the PBMCs, yielding at least 5.5 micrograms per sample. For every donor, an aliquot of PBMCs went through flow cytometry to measure the percentages of naive CD45RAhigh/CD27high T cells. The source material was blood. The TCR sequence derives from a woman aged 18-29 years in good health. The rearranged chain carries TRBV12-3 or TRBV12-4 and TRBJ2-1; TRBD2 fits 7 bases in the junction. CDR3 region: CASIWGGTVNEQFF. In nucleotide form, the sequence is TGTGCCAGCATCTGGGGGGGAACGGTGAATGAGCAGTTCTTC.